Below are 32 T cell receptor beta chains sequenced from a single sample in a study of CD8+CD57+ T cells in acquired aplastic anemia. Profiles of TCR beta VDJ and CDR3 were generated from a genomic DNA template. Using its own MiXCR run on the reads, TCRdb lists one record per CDR3 protein. This table holds roughly 200,000 distinct CDR3 sequences, roughly 65% found once. For sequencing, patients were chosen who had shown expansion of CD8+CD57+ cells by flow cytometry. Source material: sorted CD4+, CD8+, or CD8+CD57+ T cells (not recorded which) from PBMCs. These receptor sequences come from a human donor with aplastic anemia.

This clonotype was found a few times. V and J are TRBV7-8 and TRBJ2-7; D perhaps matches TRBD2 (6 bases). V was trimmed by 6 bases and J by 2 bases, leaving 11 bases between them. Germline V CDR1 and CDR2: SGHVS, FQNEAQ. The CDR3 has 13 amino acids. Here the CDR3 reads CASRGGDAYEQYF. The CDR3 DNA follows: TGTGCCAGCAGGGGCGGGGACGCCTACGAGCAGTACTTC.

The chain couples TRBV7-9 to TRBJ1-6, with TRBD1 as a possible D gene (5 bases). V lost 5 bases and J 7 bases, leaving 9 bases between the germline ends. Germline values: CDR1 SEHNR, CDR2 FQNEAQ (reference sequence). There are 13 residues in the CDR3. This chain's CDR3 is CASSAGHNSPLHF. CDR3 nucleotides: TGTGCCAGCAGCGCAGGACACAATTCACCCCTCCACTTT. Full variable domain (remainder filled in from reference TRBV7-9 and TRBJ1-6): DTGVSQNPRHKITKRGQNVTFRCDPISEHNRLYWYRQTLGQGPEFLTYFQNEAQLEKSRLLSDRFSAERPKGSFSTLEIQRTEQGDSAMYLCASSAGHNSPLHFGNGTRLTVT.

About this clonotype: The junction shows a germline mismatch at one end, possibly a read error. The chain recombines TRBV15 with TRBJ2-6, with TRBD2 identical over 7 bases. From germline, CDR1 is LNHNV and CDR2 YYDKDF (reference sequence). The CDR3 has 15 amino acids. The CDR3 loop reads CATSLRGSGANVLTF. CDR3 nucleotide sequence: TGTGCCACCAGCTTGCGGGGGTCTGGGGCCAACGTTCTGACTTTC.

This clonotype appeared many times. The rearrangement links TRBV12-3 or TRBV12-4 to TRBJ2-7, with 7 bases identical to TRBD2. V lost 8 bases and J lost 5; bases outside the gene matches: 6. This CDR3 has 12 residues. This chain's CDR3 is CASGGVVDEQYF. DNA of the CDR3: TGTGCCAGCGGGGGGGTAGTTGACGAGCAGTACTTC.

V is TRBV29-1 and J is TRBJ1-5; D perhaps matches TRBD1 (5 bases). Trimming pared 4 bases from V and 2 bases from J, leaving 6 bases between. This CDR3 has 12 amino acids. CDR1 is SQVTM, CDR2 ANQGSEA, per germline. CDR3 amino acids: CSVGDGNQPQHF. The DNA of the CDR3 is TGCAGCGTTGGGGACGGCAATCAGCCCCAGCATTTT. The full variable domain, completed using reference TRBV29-1 and TRBJ1-5, is SAVISQKPSRDICQRGTSLTIQCQVDSQVTMMFWYRQQPGQSLTLIATANQGSEATYESGFVIDKFPISRPNLTFSTLTVSNMSPEDSSIYLCSVGDGNQPQHFGDGTRLSIL.

In its sample, this clonotype was seen a few times. The V call is TRBV2, the J call TRBJ2-5; 11 bases match TRBD2. With 0 bases clipped from V and 4 bases from J, the junction kept 4 bases outside the gene matches. The CDR3 totals 16 residues. CDR1 is SNHLY, CDR2 FYNNEI, per germline. Here the CDR3 DNA reads TGTGCCAGCAGTGAAGCGCCTCTAGCGGGAGGAGAGACCCAGTACTTC. This encodes CASSEAPLAGGETQYF.

The chain carries TRBV27 and TRBJ2-3; 7 bases map to TRBD1. The CDR3 length is 14 residues. The V and J ends lost 2 bases and 6 bases, in that order; junction bases with no gene match: 5. Germline V lookup: CDR1 MNHEY, CDR2 SMNVEV (reference sequence). The CDR3 here is CASSLIGGEDTQYF. CDR3 coding DNA: TGTGCCAGCAGTTTAATAGGGGGCGAGGATACGCAGTATTTT.

In regard to this clonotype: This may be a read error: a much more frequent sequence differs by one nucleotide. The chain combines TRBV20-1 with TRBJ2-4, with 9 bases fitting TRBD1. CDR1 is DFQATT, CDR2 SNEGSKA, per germline (reference sequence). The CDR3 extends over 15 amino acids. CDR3 sequence reads: CSAGEEGTGWDIQYF. The DNA for the CDR3 is TGCAGTGCTGGAGAAGAGGGGACAGGGTGGGACATTCAGTACTTC.

The chain links TRBV7-3 to TRBJ1-1; D remains unclear. V gave up 6 bases and J gave up 0 bases, with 8 bases separating them. CDR1 SGHTA and CDR2 FQGTGA come from the germline V gene. The CDR3 contains 13 residues. The CDR3 sequence is CASRDSMNTEAFF. The CDR3 DNA sequence: TGTGCCAGCAGGGACTCTATGAACACTGAAGCTTTCTTT.

This clonotype showed up many times. V is TRBV28 and J is TRBJ1-6, with 9 bases identical to TRBD1. The germline gives CDR1 MDHEN, CDR2 SYDVKM. V was pared by 5 bases and J by 10 bases, with 6 bases of the junction left unmatched. The CDR3 is 14 residues long. CDR3 in amino acids: CASSRDRERSPLHF. The CDR3 region has the DNA TGTGCCAGCAGTCGGGACAGGGAGCGATCACCCCTCCACTTT.

This sequence joins TRBV29-1 and TRBJ2-7; D possibly corresponds to TRBD1 (5 bases). Trimming removed 4 bases at V and 4 bases at J, with 17 bases between. The CDR3 length is 14 residues. The V gene's germline CDR1 is SQVTM and CDR2 ANQGSEA. Here the CDR3 reads CSVVGSGLRYEQYF. The CDR3 DNA sequence: TGCAGCGTTGTGGGTTCAGGGTTAAGATACGAGCAGTACTTC.

The V gene is TRBV7-2, the J gene TRBJ1-5, with TRBD1 as a possible D gene (6 bases). This CDR3 contains 14 residues. CDR1 is SGHTA and CDR2 is FQGNSA in the germline V gene. The ends were cut back, 4 bases at V and 5 bases at J, with 12 bases in the middle. The DNA of the CDR3 is TGTGCCAGCAGCTACGGGGGCGGTGATCAGCCCCAGCATTTT. Translating gives CASSYGGGDQPQHF.

This clonotype was found many times. This chain's CDR3 is CASSQDRGGEQFF. The CDR3 nucleotides are TGTGCCAGCAGCCAAGATAGGGGAGGTGAGCAGTTCTTC. The chain joins TRBV4-2 to TRBJ2-1, with D tentatively TRBD2 (6 bases). Deletions cut 0 bases from V and 9 bases from J, with 9 bases between. This CDR3 region has 13 residues. Germline V gives CDR1 LGHNA, CDR2 YNFKEQ.

This clonotype was counted many times. The rearrangement uses TRBV7-6 and TRBJ2-3, with a tentative D call TRBD2 (7 bases). Germline assignment: CDR1 SGHVS and CDR2 FNYEAQ. CDR3 size: 17 residues. With 4 bases removed from V and 0 bases from J, the gap between germline ends came to 17 bases. For the CDR3, the DNA is TGTGCCAGCAGCTCATCGGCGGGGGCCTATAGCACAGATACGCAGTATTTT. This codes for CASSSSAGAYSTDTQYF.

The chain carries TRBV9 and TRBJ2-5, with 8 bases that match TRBD1. The J segment lost 5 bases and the V segment lost 4 bases, leaving 7 bases of the junction unmatched. The CDR3 covers 14 residues. Germline CDR1 is SGDLS and CDR2 is YYNGEE. The CDR3 DNA reads as TGTGCCAGCAGCATGACGACAGGGGACGAGACCCAGTACTTC. Amino acid sequence: CASSMTTGDETQYF.

This chain connects TRBV6-6 to TRBJ2-7; no reliable D call. V was cut by 4 bases and J by 5 bases, with 3 bases left in between. Germline assignment: CDR1 MNHNY and CDR2 SVGAGI (reference sequence). The CDR3 sequence is 10 residues long. CDR3 bases: TGTGCCAGCAGTTCTAACGAGCAGTACTTC. This encodes CASSSNEQYF.

This clonotype was counted at least ten times. The chain combines TRBV9 with TRBJ2-7; D ambiguous. Germline CDR1 is SGDLS and CDR2 is YYNGEE. The V and J ends lost 5 bases and 0 bases respectively, with 12 bases between them. This CDR3 has 14 residues. CDR3 in amino acids: CASSVVPSSYEQYF. As DNA, the CDR3 is TGTGCCAGCAGTGTTGTTCCGAGCTCCTACGAGCAGTACTTC.

The rearrangement links TRBV4-1 to TRBJ2-1; TRBD1 agrees at 9 bases. The germline gives CDR1 MGHRA, CDR2 YSYEKL. This CDR3 spans 16 amino acids. The V segment lost 2 bases and the J segment 5 bases; nucleotides outside the gene matches: 7. The CDR3: CASSQRIQGADNEQFF. As DNA, the CDR3 is TGCGCCAGCAGCCAAAGGATACAGGGGGCTGACAATGAGCAGTTCTTC.

The genes are TRBV5-4 and TRBJ2-1; D is possibly TRBD2 (5 bases). V lost 1 base and J 6 bases, leaving 17 bases between the germline ends. There are 16 residues in the CDR3. CDR1 SGHNT and CDR2 YYREEE come from the germline V gene (reference sequence). The CDR3 sequence: CASSLYRGALLNEQFF. The CDR3 coding sequence is TGTGCCAGCAGCTTGTATCGGGGTGCACTTCTCAATGAGCAGTTCTTC.

This clonotype was observed a single time. This sequence joins TRBV20-1 and TRBJ1-2; the match to TRBD1 covers 7 bases. Germline V gene sequence: CDR1 DFQATT, CDR2 SNEGSKA (reference sequence). The trim removed 3 bases at V and 3 bases at J, leaving 7 bases unmatched. The CDR3 sequence is 14 residues long. CDR3 residues: CSASRQGKDYGYTF. The CDR3, as DNA: TGCAGTGCTAGTAGACAGGGCAAGGACTATGGCTACACCTTC.

The chain couples TRBV7-3 to TRBJ2-1; 10 bases map to TRBD2. Germline loops: CDR1 SGHTA, CDR2 FQGTGA. The CDR3 sequence is 16 residues long. V trimming: 5 bases; J trimming: 6 bases; junction bases outside the gene matches: 10. CDR3 amino acids: CASSRQPGLASNEQFF. In nucleotides, the CDR3 is TGTGCCAGCAGCCGACAACCGGGACTAGCGTCCAATGAGCAGTTCTTC.

The chain is built from TRBV29-1 and TRBJ2-7; 9 bases line up with TRBD1. Germline CDR1 SQVTM, CDR2 ANQGSEA. This CDR3 comprises 14 residues. Germline trimming cut 4 bases from V and 3 bases from J; bases unmatched to any gene: 7. CDR3 nucleotides: TGCAGCGTTGCGAAGGGACAGGGAGACTACGAGCAGTACTTC. Residues: CSVAKGQGDYEQYF.

The genes are TRBV7-9 and TRBJ2-3; D is uncertain. Germline CDR1 and CDR2: SEHNR and FQNEAQ (reference sequence). V was shortened by 3 bases and J by 8 bases, with 12 bases between the two germline ends. The CDR3 contains 13 residues. The CDR3 DNA sequence: TGTGCCAGCAGCTTCTGTGGGGTAGCTACGCAGTATTTT. It translates to CASSFCGVATQYF.

As for this clonotype: This may come from a read error, since a much larger clone is one base off. It is likely a read error, because the conserved phenylalanine at the end of the CDR3 is missing. The chain recombines TRBV12-3 or TRBV12-4 with TRBJ1-2, with D possibly TRBD1 on 5 matching bases. This CDR3 is 15 amino acids long. Trimming left V 4 bases short and J 4 bases short, with 16 bases between. The CDR3 DNA reads as TGTGCCAGCAGTTGGAGCGGTGAGAGGGGCTATGGCTACACCTCC. As protein: CASSWSGERGYGYTS.

The V and J genes are TRBV2 and TRBJ2-1; D is uncertain. The ends were cut back, 3 bases at V and 0 bases at J, with 6 bases in the middle. Germline CDR1 reads SNHLY; CDR2 reads FYNNEI. The CDR3 length is 14 residues. For the CDR3, the DNA is TGTGCCAGCAGTGATACCAGCTCCTACAATGAGCAGTTCTTC. It encodes CASSDTSSYNEQFF. The whole variable domain, remainder taken from reference TRBV2 and TRBJ2-1, is EPEVTQTPSHQVTQMGQEVILRCVPISNHLYFYWYRQILGQKVEFLVSFYNNEISEKSEIFDDQFSVERPDGSNFTLKIRSTKLEDSAMYFCASSDTSSYNEQFFGPGTRLTVL.

A note on this clonotype: In this CDR3 the conserved last residue, phenylalanine or tryptophan, is missing, so a read error is likely. The chain employs TRBV20-1 and TRBJ1-1; D call uncertain. CDR1 is DFQATT, CDR2 SNEGSKA, per germline (reference sequence). The V gene lost 3 bases and the J gene lost 1 base, with 15 bases spanning the gap. There are 15 residues in the CDR3. The CDR3 region has the DNA TGCAGTGCTAGCCCTCTAGACCTTTCGAACACTGAAGCTTTCATT. It encodes CSASPLDLSNTEAFI.

V gene TRBV24-1 combines with J gene TRBJ2-3; the D call may be TRBD1 or TRBD2 (5 bases each). V lost 3 bases and J 0 bases, leaving 12 bases between the germline ends. Germline V CDR1 and CDR2: KGHDR, SFDVKD. The CDR3 has 16 residues. The CDR3 bases are TGTGCCACCAGTGATGTCGGTGGGGGTAGCACAGATACGCAGTATTTT. Translating it yields CATSDVGGGSTDTQYF.

This chain connects TRBV2 to TRBJ2-5, with 7 positions matching TRBD2. Losses at the gene ends were 3 bases for V and 5 bases for J; bases not matched to a gene: 9. CDR3 length: 15 residues. Germline V gene data show CDR1 as SNHLY and CDR2 as FYNNEI. This CDR3 reads CASSENAGVGETQYF. As DNA, the CDR3 is TGTGCCAGCAGTGAGAATGCGGGGGTCGGCGAGACCCAGTACTTC.

This clonotype appeared a single time. This chain links TRBV7-8 with TRBJ2-1; TRBD1 aligns across 7 bases. Germline CDR1 is SGHVS and CDR2 is FQNEAQ. V shed 5 bases, J shed 5 bases, and the junction held 12 bases outside the gene matches. CDR3 length: 16 amino acids. CDR3 in DNA: TGTGCCAGCAGCCCAGTAGGACAGGCAACAAACAATGAGCAGTTCTTC. Its protein is CASSPVGQATNNEQFF. The full variable domain, its missing parts supplied by reference TRBV7-8 and TRBJ2-1, is GAGVSQSPRYKVAKRGQDVALRCDPISGHVSLFWYQQALGQGPEFLTYFQNEAQLDKSGLPSDRFFAERPEGSVSTLKIQRTQQEDSAVYLCASSPVGQATNNEQFFGPGTRLTVL.

At least ten counts were recorded for this clonotype. The CDR3 here is CASSSSTGRETQYF. As DNA, the CDR3 is TGTGCCAGCAGTTCCTCGACAGGTCGAGAGACCCAGTACTTC. The chain recombines TRBV12-3 or TRBV12-4 with TRBJ2-5, with a weak D call TRBD1 (6 bases). The CDR3 is 14 residues long. V shed 4 bases and J shed 4 bases, with 13 bases lying between them.

This clonotype was seen at least ten times. The chain joins TRBV5-5 to TRBJ1-6, with 7 positions matching TRBD1. V shed 1 base, J shed 6 bases, and the junction held 1 base outside the gene matches. CDR1 is SGHKS, CDR2 YYEKEE, per germline (reference sequence). The CDR3 extends over 14 amino acids. The CDR3, as DNA: TGTGCCAGCAGCTTGAACAGGGGTAATTCACCCCTCCACTTT. Encoded protein: CASSLNRGNSPLHF.

Of note for this clonotype: A clone one base away is much larger, so this may be a read error. The chain links TRBV5-1 to TRBJ1-6; no clear D. The CDR3 sequence is 14 residues long. Germline V gene data show CDR1 as SGHRS and CDR2 as YFSETQ. CDR3 DNA: TGCGCCAGCAGCTCGGGAGACTATAATTCACTCCTCCACTTT. Protein: CASSSGDYNSLLHF.